Described below is a single T cell receptor (beta chain) sequence and its context. The antigen is undetermined. The TCRbeta library incorporated unique molecular identifiers. TCRdb re-analysed the PCR reads in MiXCR, keeping a single row per CDR3 protein. The data show hundreds of thousands of distinct CDR3 sequences, over 10% seen once. This sample is drawn from a study of T-cell reconstitution after alpha-beta-depleted transplantation in children. Study-level points and caveats: At around two months after transplant, the alpha-beta T cells were reportedly derived from several hundred expanded clones that came from non-depleted graft cells. Surviving recipient T cells and thymic progenitors produced the high day-60 TCRbeta diversity seen in some patients.

The input for sequencing was PBMCs, taken before TCRalphabeta/CD19-depleted stem cell transplant. The receptor was isolated from a girl under 10 years old with congenital amegakaryocytic thrombocytopenia, due to receive a stem cell transplant.

In nucleotides, the CDR3 is TGCAGCGGCATAGGACTAGCAGAAGAGACCCAGTACTTC. Its protein product is CSGIGLAEETQYF. This rearrangement joins TRBV29-1 to TRBJ2-5; the match to TRBD2 covers 8 bases. Germline V lookup: CDR1 SQVTM, CDR2 ANQGSEA. V was pared by 7 bases and J by 3 bases, with 7 bases of the junction left unmatched. This CDR3 has 13 residues.